This TCR beta chain was identified in a study of beta chain features in type 1 diabetes. Study outcomes and limitations: In every one of the four CD4+ subsets, TCRB CDR3s were moderately but significantly shorter in Type 1 diabetes patients.

This clone was seen at least ten times. Its antigen is currently unknown. The study reverse transcribed the entire isolated RNA, so it sequenced expressed TCRB transcripts. The protocol was immunoSEQ multiplex PCR, while the TCRdb copy is restricted to in-frame clones and leaves out a portion. The data hold 300,000 to 350,000 clones, with 7% to 9% observed a single time. Each sorted fraction was over 95% pure. V dropped 7 bases and J dropped 1 base, with 7 bases sitting between them. Germline V lookup: CDR1 MDHEN, CDR2 SYDVKM. The CDR3 is 13 amino acids. The sequencing input was central memory CD4+ T cells from blood. The sequence derives from a woman between 18 and 29 years old in good health. The chain joins TRBV28 to TRBJ2-2; D is possibly TRBD2 (6 bases). The CDR3 spells CASMEGNTGELFF. The CDR3 bases are TGTGCCAGCATGGAGGGGAACACCGGGGAGCTGTTTTTT.